Below are 16 T cell receptor beta chains sequenced from a single sample in a study of cytomegalovirus exposure and HLA in healthy donors. It was with 60 Vbeta and 13 Jbeta primers that the PCR ran. The repertoire was sequenced with immunoSEQ multiplex PCR; TCRdb's copy has only in-frame clones and lacks some. The repertoire holds some 140,000 clones, with over 70% as singletons. The sample comprised PBMCs. Receptor source: a man in his thirties or forties in good health and CMV-seropositive.

The chain carries TRBV18 and TRBJ1-1; D is perhaps TRBD1 (5 bases). CDR3 length: 14 amino acids. Germline V gene sequence: CDR1 KGHSH, CDR2 LQKENI. Between the trimmed V and J ends, which lost 5 bases and 6 bases, there was a span of 16 bases. The CDR3 loop reads CASSSDTFPSEAFF. The CDR3, as DNA: TGTGCCAGCTCATCGGACACCTTTCCGTCTGAAGCTTTCTTT.

Regarding this clone: Here the CDR3 omits its conserved ending phenylalanine or tryptophan, so a read error is the likely source. The chain couples TRBV4-1 to TRBJ2-7; D perhaps matches TRBD2 (5 bases). V lost 1 base and J 5 bases, leaving 9 bases between the germline ends. There are 13 residues in the CDR3. From germline, CDR1 is MGHRA and CDR2 YSYEKL. The CDR3 nucleotides are TGCGCCAGCAGCCAAGGGCCCGGGAACGAGCAGTACCTC. This gives the protein CASSQGPGNEQYL.

V gene TRBV5-4 combines with J gene TRBJ2-1, with TRBD2 identical over 13 bases. The CDR3 totals 17 residues. Germline V gives CDR1 SGHNT, CDR2 YYREEE (reference sequence). Losses at the gene ends were 3 bases for V and 9 bases for J; bases not matched to a gene: 12. For the CDR3, the DNA is TGTGCCAGCAGCTCCGGAGCACTAGCGGGAGGGGATCCTGAGCAGTTCTTC. This gives the protein CASSSGALAGGDPEQFF.

The chain has TRBV6-1 and TRBJ2-5; D possibly corresponds to TRBD1 (6 bases). Trimming took off 6 bases at V and 0 bases at J, with 11 bases between the two ends. CDR1 MNHNS and CDR2 SASEGT come from the germline V gene. The CDR3 totals 14 residues. CDR3 sequence: CASSLQGYQETQYF. The CDR3 bases are TGTGCCAGCAGCCTTCAGGGGTACCAAGAGACCCAGTACTTC.

The rearrangement joins TRBV19 to TRBJ1-5, with 7 bases aligning to TRBD1. V shed 6 bases, J shed 1 base, and the junction held 6 bases outside the gene matches. The CDR3 extends over 15 amino acids. The germline V gene has CDR1 LNHDA and CDR2 SQIVND (reference sequence). CDR3 loop: CASRMTGLSNQPQHF. In DNA, the CDR3 is TGTGCCAGTAGAATGACAGGGCTAAGCAATCAGCCCCAGCATTTT. Combining the CDR3 with reference TRBV19 and TRBJ1-5 gives the whole variable domain DGGITQSPKYLFRKEGQNVTLSCEQNLNHDAMYWYRQDPGQGLRLIYYSQIVNDFQKGDIAEGYSVSREKKESFPLTVTSAQKNPTAFYLCASRMTGLSNQPQHFGDGTRLSIL.

This sequence joins TRBV7-2 and TRBJ2-1, with 9 bases identical to TRBD1. The CDR3 contains 16 residues. CDR1 is SGHTA, CDR2 FQGNSA, per germline. With V trimmed by 5 bases and J by 7 bases, 12 bases remained unmatched. CDR3 region: CASSQRTGTGRNEQFF. CDR3 nucleotides: TGTGCCAGCAGCCAGAGAACCGGGACAGGGAGGAATGAGCAGTTCTTC.

The genes are TRBV11-2 and TRBJ2-4; 9 bases line up with TRBD2. The CDR3 has 14 amino acids. Trimming cost V 5 bases and J 3 bases; bases outside gene matches: 2. Germline V gene data show CDR1 as SGHAT and CDR2 as FQNNGV. The chain's CDR3 is CASSRLAVKNIQYF. The CDR3 nucleotides read TGTGCCAGCAGCCGACTAGCGGTCAAAAACATTCAGTACTTC. Full variable domain (outside the CDR3, taken from reference TRBV11-2 and TRBJ2-4): EAGVAQSPRYKIIEKRQSVAFWCNPISGHATLYWYQQILGQGPKLLIQFQNNGVVDDSQLPKDRFSAERLKGVDSTLKIQPAKLEDSAVYLCASSRLAVKNIQYFGAGTRLSVL.

This chain joins TRBV4-2 and TRBJ1-4; no reliable D call. CDR1 LGHNA and CDR2 YNFKEQ come from the germline V gene. This CDR3 spans 17 amino acids. Trimming stripped 2 bases from V and 2 bases from J, with 15 bases between. CDR3 residues: CASSQPTAKRTNEKLFF. The CDR3 nucleotides are TGTGCCAGCAGCCAACCAACAGCAAAACGCACTAATGAAAAACTGTTTTTT.

The chain carries TRBV7-2 and TRBJ1-1, with unresolved D. The CDR3 is 14 amino acids. Trimming removed 5 bases from V and 1 base from J, with 11 bases in between. Per the germline V gene, CDR1 is SGHTA and CDR2 is FQGNSA. The CDR3 here is CASSPGSPNTEAFF. The CDR3 DNA reads as TGTGCCAGCAGCCCCGGGAGCCCGAACACTGAAGCTTTCTTT. The full variable domain, in which reference TRBV7-2 and TRBJ1-1 provide the parts outside the CDR3, is GAGVSQSPSNKVTEKGKDVELRCDPISGHTALYWYRQSLGQGLEFLIYFQGNSAPDKSGLPSDRFSAERTGGSVSTLTIQRTQQEDSAVYLCASSPGSPNTEAFFGQGTRLTVV.

This chain joins TRBV5-4 and TRBJ2-6, with TRBD1 identical over 7 bases. This CDR3 is 15 amino acids long. Looked up from germline, CDR1 is SGHNT and CDR2 is YYREEE (reference sequence). With V trimmed by 4 bases and J by 0 bases, 1 base remained unmatched. The CDR3 DNA sequence: TGTGCCAGCAGCGCAGGGGGCTCTGGGGCCAACGTCCTGACTTTC. Residues: CASSAGGSGANVLTF.

The rearrangement uses TRBV10-2 and TRBJ1-1, with D tentatively TRBD1 (5 bases). CDR1 and CDR2 (germline): WSHSY, SAAADI. The CDR3 is 13 residues long. V was shortened by 0 bases and J by 4 bases, with 6 bases between the two germline ends. DNA of the CDR3: TGCGCCAGCAGTGAGTCGCAGGGCACTGAAGCTTTCTTT. Its protein is CASSESQGTEAFF.

The V gene is TRBV28, the J gene TRBJ1-2; D is undetermined. Between the trimmed V and J ends, which lost 6 bases and 2 bases, there was a span of 16 bases. Germline V gene lookup returns CDR1 MDHEN and CDR2 SYDVKM. This CDR3 contains 15 residues. In DNA form, the CDR3 reads TGTGCCAGCAGGCCGGGGTCCTTAGGGAACTATGGCTACACCTTC. Its protein is CASRPGSLGNYGYTF.

The chain links TRBV19 to TRBJ2-2; TRBD2 aligns across 7 bases. V lost 11 bases, J lost 2 bases, and 8 bases stayed unmatched. The CDR3 sequence is 14 residues long. In germline, CDR1 is LNHDA, CDR2 SQIVND (reference sequence). The CDR3 sequence: CAASSSGNTGELFF. CDR3 nucleotides: TGTGCCGCTAGCTCTAGCGGTAACACCGGGGAGCTGTTTTTT.

The chain joins TRBV11-2 to TRBJ2-5; tentative D call: TRBD1 (5 bases). Germline V CDR1 and CDR2: SGHAT, FQNNGV. This CDR3 comprises 16 residues. Trimming took 5 bases from V and 7 from J, leaving 23 bases between them. The CDR3 loop reads CASSSETGAAPRTQYF. The CDR3 bases are TGTGCCAGCAGCAGTGAAACTGGGGCGGCCCCGCGGACCCAGTACTTC.

The J gene is TRBJ2-5, the V gene TRBV19; TRBD2 might be the D (5 bases). Trimming removed 2 bases from V and 5 bases from J, with 15 bases in between. Germline CDR1 LNHDA, CDR2 SQIVND (reference sequence). The CDR3 loop spans 15 amino acids. CDR3 sequence reads: CASSISGGGVETQYF. CDR3 nucleotides: TGTGCCAGTAGTATAAGCGGCGGTGGCGTGGAGACCCAGTACTTC.

The chain couples TRBV5-1 to TRBJ2-2; TRBD1 is a possible D gene (6 bases). V lost 4 bases, J lost 1 base, and 11 bases lay in between. The CDR3 spans 15 residues. CDR1 is SGHRS, CDR2 YFSETQ, per germline. The CDR3 DNA sequence: TGCGCCAGCAGCATTGGACAGATGAACACCGGGGAGCTGTTTTTT. This translates into CASSIGQMNTGELFF.